Below, 26 T cell receptor beta chains from the same sample are listed, as sequenced in a study of OX40 agonist ivuxolimab in advanced cancers. This table comes from immunoSEQ multiplex PCR, and its TCRdb copy is limited to in-frame clones, with some not included. The top ten clones hold around 2.7% of a sample with tens of thousands of clones, more than 85% of them seen once. This sample comprised CD4+ or CD8+ T cells sorted from blood, obtained in a trial of the OX40 agonist ivuxolimab. The receptors were sampled from an adult with an advanced solid tumor such as melanoma, head and neck, liver or kidney cancer.

This chain connects TRBV6-1 to TRBJ2-7; 11 nucleotides agree with TRBD2. This CDR3 is 15 amino acids long. The V segment lost 1 base and the J segment 3 bases; nucleotides outside the gene matches: 2. Per the germline V gene, CDR1 is MNHNS and CDR2 is SASEGT. The CDR3 sequence is CASSEELAGGYEQYF. DNA of the CDR3: TGTGCCAGCAGTGAAGAGCTAGCGGGAGGCTACGAGCAGTACTTC.

The chain employs TRBV4-1 and TRBJ1-2; TRBD1 might be the D (5 bases). From germline, CDR1 is MGHRA and CDR2 YSYEKL. The CDR3 totals 14 residues. V dropped 0 bases and J dropped 4 bases, with 9 bases sitting between them. Written as DNA, the CDR3 is TGCGCCAGCAGCCAAGATCCCGGGACCTATGGCTACACCTTC. Translation gives CASSQDPGTYGYTF.

The chain has TRBV2 and TRBJ2-1; TRBD2 aligns across 10 bases. Germline V CDR1 and CDR2: SNHLY, FYNNEI. V was pared by 8 bases and J by 4 bases, with 5 bases of the junction left unmatched. The CDR3 is 14 amino acids. CDR3 in amino acids: CASLGLATYNEQFF. CDR3 coding DNA: TGTGCCAGCCTGGGACTAGCGACTTACAATGAGCAGTTCTTC.

The rearrangement links TRBV25-1 to TRBJ2-7; D is possibly TRBD2 (6 bases). The ends were cut back, 3 bases at V and 0 bases at J, with 15 bases in the middle. Germline CDR1 MGHDK, CDR2 SYGVNS. CDR3 length equals 16 residues. The CDR3 here is CASSEAGGSASYEQYF. The CDR3 nucleotides are TGTGCCAGCAGTGAGGCCGGGGGATCAGCCTCCTACGAGCAGTACTTC.

The V gene is TRBV5-1, the J gene TRBJ2-1; the match to TRBD2 covers 10 bases. Germline CDR1 reads SGHRS; CDR2 reads YFSETQ. This CDR3 region has 16 residues. The junction had 8 bases not matched to a gene; V was cut back by 0 bases and J by 8 bases. This CDR3 reads CASSLGVLAGEDEQFF. The DNA of the CDR3 is TGCGCCAGCAGCTTGGGAGTCCTAGCGGGAGAGGATGAGCAGTTCTTC.

The rearrangement links TRBV30 to TRBJ2-7; 10 bases map to TRBD2. The CDR3 runs 16 residues. J lost 3 bases, V lost 4 bases, and 12 bases had no gene match. The germline V gene encodes CDR1 GTSNPN and CDR2 SVGIG (reference sequence). The CDR3 region is CAWMMGSGRLDYEQYF. CDR3 nucleotides: TGTGCCTGGATGATGGGTAGCGGGAGGCTGGACTACGAGCAGTACTTC.

This chain links TRBV10-3 with TRBJ1-5; D may be TRBD1 (5 bases). There are 13 residues in the CDR3. The V end lost 4 bases, the J end lost 4 bases, and 8 bases lay between the germline ends. Per germline, CDR1 ENHRY and CDR2 SYGVKD. DNA for the CDR3: TGTGCCATCAGTGGGTGGGGGAATCAGCCCCAGCATTTT. Encoded protein: CAISGWGNQPQHF.

The chain recombines TRBV5-4 with TRBJ1-5; D perhaps matches TRBD1 (6 bases). The CDR3 spans 14 residues. Germline CDR1 is SGHNT and CDR2 is YYREEE (reference sequence). V gave up 0 bases and J gave up 2 bases, with 6 bases separating them. DNA for the CDR3: TGTGCCAGCAGCTTGGGGACAGGCAATCAGCCCCAGCATTTT. Its translation: CASSLGTGNQPQHF.

This clone was seen only once. The V call is TRBV11-3, the J call TRBJ2-2, with D tentatively TRBD1 or TRBD2 (5 bases each). The germline CDR1 and CDR2 sequences are SGHNT and YENEEA. The V and J ends lost 3 bases and 4 bases respectively, with 12 bases between them. The CDR3 covers 15 residues. For the CDR3, the DNA is TGTGCCAGCAGCTTCGGGGCTCTAGGCACCGGGGAGCTGTTTTTT. This sequence encodes CASSFGALGTGELFF. The whole variable domain, filled in from reference TRBV11-3 and TRBJ2-2, reads EAGVVQSPRYKIIEKKQPVAFWCNPISGHNTLYWYLQNLGQGPELLIRYENEEAVDDSQLPKDRFSAERLKGVDSTLKIQPAELGDSAVYLCASSFGALGTGELFFGEGSRLTVL.

This clone is a singleton in its sample. The chain combines TRBV5-8 with TRBJ1-3, with D possibly being TRBD1 (5 bases). The V gene's germline CDR1 is SGHTS and CDR2 YDEGEE. The CDR3 has 15 residues. V was clipped by 4 bases and J by 4 bases, with 15 bases between them. For the CDR3, the DNA is TGTGCCAGCAGCCAGGGATATGGATTGGGAAACACCATATATTTT. Translated, it gives CASSQGYGLGNTIYF.

This clone showed up just once. The rearrangement uses TRBV9 and TRBJ1-2; no firm D call. The V gene's germline CDR1 is SGDLS and CDR2 YYNGEE. V was pared by 4 bases and J by 4 bases, with 17 bases between. The length of the CDR3 is 15 residues. CDR3 amino acids: CASSPPGSEGYGYTF. For the CDR3, the DNA is TGTGCCAGCAGCCCGCCAGGCTCCGAGGGCTATGGCTACACCTTC. Full variable domain (rest looked up from reference TRBV9 and TRBJ1-2): DSGVTQTPKHLITATGQRVTLRCSPRSGDLSVYWYQQSLDQGLQFLIQYYNGEERAKGNILERFSAQQFPDLHSELNLSSLELGDSALYFCASSPPGSEGYGYTFGSGTRLTVV.

Only one count was recorded for this clone. The chain employs TRBV2 and TRBJ1-4; unclear D gene. V gave up 2 bases and J gave up 0 bases, with 7 bases separating them. CDR3 length: 15 residues. Germline CDR1 and CDR2: SNHLY and FYNNEI. The CDR3 DNA reads TGTGCCAGCAGTGAATTTGCCGCAACTAATGAAAAACTGTTTTTT. It is translated as CASSEFAATNEKLFF.

J is TRBJ2-7 and V is TRBV6-5; D is undetermined. The V end was cut by 6 bases, the J end by 6 bases, with 9 bases between. The germline V gene has CDR1 MNHEY and CDR2 SVGAGI. CDR3 length: 11 amino acids. The CDR3 reads CASRYKGEQYF. The CDR3 nucleotides read TGTGCCAGCAGGTACAAGGGCGAGCAGTACTTC.

J is TRBJ1-4 and V is TRBV6-5, with D perhaps TRBD1 (5 bases). The CDR3 length is 15 residues. Germline V lookup: CDR1 MNHEY, CDR2 SVGAGI. Between the trimmed V and J ends, which lost 10 bases and 0 bases, there was a span of 15 bases. DNA of the CDR3: TGTGCCACCCGGTTAGACAGCACAACTAATGAAAAACTGTTTTTT. The encoded protein is CATRLDSTTNEKLFF.

J is TRBJ1-2 and V is TRBV5-5; 7 nucleotides align to TRBD1. The V and J ends lost 5 bases and 4 bases, in that order; junction bases with no gene match: 5. This CDR3 has 13 residues. Germline CDR1 and CDR2: SGHKS and YYEKEE (reference sequence). The CDR3 DNA reads as TGTGCCAGCAGTCCCGGGACAGTCTATGGCTACACCTTC. This codes for CASSPGTVYGYTF.

This chain links TRBV2 with TRBJ1-1; D remains unclear. CDR1 is SNHLY and CDR2 is FYNNEI in the germline V gene. With 7 bases removed from V and 5 bases from J, the gap between germline ends came to 8 bases. The CDR3 length is 11 residues. The CDR3, as DNA: TGTGCCAGCATAGGGAGGACTGAAGCTTTCTTT. Translated: CASIGRTEAFF.

The chain has TRBV28 and TRBJ2-7, with D tentatively TRBD2 (6 bases). The CDR3 runs to 15 residues. Germline lookup yields CDR1 MDHEN and CDR2 SYDVKM. Between the trimmed V and J ends, which lost 6 bases and 4 bases, there was a span of 19 bases. The CDR3 DNA is TGTGCCAGCAGCCCCAGCGGGTCGCTTTCTTACGAGCAGTACTTC. Its protein product is CASSPSGSLSYEQYF.

DNA for the CDR3: TGTGCCAGCAGTTCCCACTCCGGAAGGGGAAAACTGTTTTTT. It is translated as CASSSHSGRGKLFF. V is TRBV28 and J is TRBJ1-4; D is possibly TRBD1 (5 bases). Germline CDR1 and CDR2: MDHEN and SYDVKM. There are 14 residues in the CDR3. The V and J ends lost 4 bases and 10 bases respectively, with 16 bases between them.

The chain links TRBV30 to TRBJ1-1, with 7 nucleotides matching TRBD1. CDR1 GTSNPN and CDR2 SVGIG come from the germline V gene (reference sequence). The junction had 13 bases not matched to a gene; V was cut back by 8 bases and J by 4 bases. The CDR3 consists of 14 residues. Written as DNA, the CDR3 is TGTGCCGGCCGCGACAGGGCTCATTCCACTGAAGCTTTCTTT. Residues: CAGRDRAHSTEAFF. The complete variable domain, with remaining parts taken from reference TRBV30 and TRBJ1-1, reads SQTIHQWPATLVQPVGSPLSLECTVEGTSNPNLYWYRQAAGRGLQLLFYSVGIGQISSEVPQNLSASRPQDRQFILSSKKLLLSDSGFYLCAGRDRAHSTEAFFGQGTRLTVV.

The rearrangement joins TRBV10-1 to TRBJ2-3; D uncertain. Germline V CDR1 and CDR2: WNHNN, SYGVQD (reference sequence). This CDR3 is 13 amino acids long. The V and J ends lost 2 bases and 5 bases respectively, with 8 bases between them. The CDR3 DNA is TGCGCCAGCAGTGAGGGAACAAAAGATACGCAGTATTTT. Amino acids: CASSEGTKDTQYF.

This clone was counted once. The chain's CDR3 is CASSESGSATYEQYF. Written as DNA, the CDR3 is TGCGCCAGCAGCGAGTCGGGTAGCGCAACCTACGAGCAGTACTTC. This chain connects TRBV5-1 to TRBJ2-7; TRBD2 is a possible D gene (5 bases). The V and J ends lost 4 bases and 2 bases respectively, with 16 bases between them. The CDR3 has 15 amino acids. Germline values: CDR1 SGHRS, CDR2 YFSETQ. The full variable domain, rest sourced from reference TRBV5-1 and TRBJ2-7, is KAGVTQTPRYLIKTRGQQVTLSCSPISGHRSVSWYQQTPGQGLQFLFEYFSETQRNKGNFPGRFSGRQFSNSRSEMNVSTLELGDSALYLCASSESGSATYEQYFGPGTRLTVT.

The chain uses TRBV28 and TRBJ1-3; no clear D gene. The CDR3 has 13 amino acids. Germline values: CDR1 MDHEN, CDR2 SYDVKM. V was clipped by 10 bases and J by 1 base, with 11 bases between them. The CDR3 spells CANSPASGNTIYF. Written as DNA, the CDR3 is TGTGCCAACTCACCCGCTTCTGGAAACACCATATATTTT. The variable domain in full, completed from reference TRBV28 and TRBJ1-3, reads DVKVTQSSRYLVKRTGEKVFLECVQDMDHENMFWYRQDPGLGLRLIYFSYDVKMKEKGDIPEGYSVSREKKERFSLILESASTNQTSMYLCANSPASGNTIYFGEGSWLTVV.

This clone appeared a few times. J is TRBJ1-5 and V is TRBV18; D uncertain. Between the trimmed V and J ends, which lost 2 bases and 5 bases, there was a span of 7 bases. The CDR3 is made up of 13 amino acids. Germline CDR1 KGHSH, CDR2 LQKENI. The CDR3 here is CASSPMGDQPQHF. The CDR3, as DNA: TGTGCCAGCTCACCAATGGGAGATCAGCCCCAGCATTTT.

The chain carries TRBV11-3 and TRBJ1-4; 10 bases are a match to TRBD1. Trimming removed 6 bases from V and 5 bases from J; junction bases left unmatched: 0. This CDR3 has 13 residues. Germline CDR1 is SGHNT and CDR2 is YENEEA. The CDR3, as DNA: TGTGCCAGCAGGGACAGGGGGAATGAAAAACTGTTTTTT. It codes for CASRDRGNEKLFF.

This sequence joins TRBV18 and TRBJ2-7; 7 nucleotides align to TRBD1. CDR1 is KGHSH, CDR2 LQKENI, per germline. V shed 6 bases and J 7 bases; nucleotides not matched to a gene: 12. CDR3 length: 14 residues. CDR3: CASSPRDSSEEQYF. The CDR3, as DNA: TGTGCCAGCTCCCCCCGGGACAGTTCTGAAGAGCAGTACTTC.

The chain is built from TRBV4-1 and TRBJ2-3; 14 bases align to TRBD2. Unmatched junction bases numbered 7, after V lost 5 bases and J lost 6 bases. The V gene's germline CDR1 is MGHRA and CDR2 YSYEKL. The CDR3 is 16 residues long. The CDR3 DNA reads as TGCGCCAGCAGCTTAGGACTAGCGGGAGGTGCGGATACGCAGTATTTT. Residues: CASSLGLAGGADTQYF.